These 10 T cell receptor beta chains share one sample of origin, sequenced in a study of blood T cell repertoires in COVID-19. Using immunoSEQ multiplex PCR, the repertoire was profiled, and TCRdb retains in-frame clones only, with some absent. The repertoire holds fewer than 700,000 clones, 85% to 90% seen once, with 7.5% to 9.5% in the top ten. The sample comprised peripheral blood. These receptors all stem from a woman in her fifties or sixties with COVID-19, enrolled during active disease.

This chain uses TRBV6-5 with TRBJ1-6; 7 positions match TRBD1. V was pared by 7 bases and J by 3 bases, with 3 bases of the junction left unmatched. Germline V lookup: CDR1 MNHEY, CDR2 SVGAGI. The CDR3 covers 14 residues. The CDR3 here is CASTQGLYNSPLHF. The CDR3 DNA reads as TGTGCCAGCACACAGGGGCTCTATAATTCACCCCTCCACTTT.

The chain is built from TRBV4-2 and TRBJ1-3; tentatively, D is TRBD1 (5 bases). This CDR3 comprises 13 residues. Trimming stripped 8 bases from V and 0 bases from J, with 8 bases between. Germline V CDR1 and CDR2: LGHNA, YNFKEQ. The CDR3 loop is CASGGGSGNTIYF. DNA of the CDR3: TGTGCCAGCGGGGGGGGCTCTGGAAACACCATATATTTT.

The chain employs TRBV27 and TRBJ1-2; tentatively, D is TRBD1 (6 bases). Trimming took 3 bases from V and 8 from J, leaving 16 bases between them. Germline values: CDR1 MNHEY, CDR2 SMNVEV (reference sequence). CDR3 length equals 14 residues. The chain's CDR3 is CASSFAAGAGGYTF. CDR3 DNA: TGTGCCAGCAGTTTTGCGGCAGGGGCCGGCGGCTACACCTTC.

V is TRBV13 and J is TRBJ2-7, with 11 bases lining up with TRBD2. With V trimmed by 0 bases and J by 0 bases, 13 bases remained unmatched. Germline CDR1 and CDR2: PRHDT and FYEKMQ (reference sequence). The CDR3 is made up of 20 amino acids. The CDR3 protein is CASSLGPGLAGGLSSYEQYF. CDR3 DNA sequence: TGTGCCAGCAGCTTAGGCCCGGGGCTAGCGGGGGGCCTTAGCTCCTACGAGCAGTACTTC.

This chain links TRBV5-5 with TRBJ1-2; D possibly corresponds to TRBD1 (5 bases). Germline V CDR1 and CDR2: SGHKS, YYEKEE (reference sequence). With 1 base removed from V and 4 bases from J, the gap between germline ends came to 11 bases. The CDR3 has 14 residues. In DNA, the CDR3 is TGTGCCAGCAGCTTGAGAGGCAGGGCCTATGGCTACACCTTC. Translation: CASSLRGRAYGYTF. The whole variable domain, filled in from reference TRBV5-5 and TRBJ1-2, reads DAGVTQSPTHLIKTRGQQVTLRCSPISGHKSVSWYQQVLGQGPQFIFQYYEKEERGRGNFPDRFSARQFPNYSSELNVNALLLGDSALYLCASSLRGRAYGYTFGSGTRLTVV.

V is TRBV5-8 and J is TRBJ1-6; possibly TRBD1 for D (6 bases). V was cut by 1 base and J by 8 bases, with 13 bases left in between. CDR1 is SGHTS, CDR2 YDEGEE, per germline. The CDR3 is 15 residues long. This chain's CDR3 is CASSLFRGGDSPLHF. The CDR3 DNA sequence: TGTGCCAGCAGCTTGTTTAGGGGGGGCGATTCACCCCTCCACTTT. Complete variable domain (other parts from reference TRBV5-8 and TRBJ1-6): EAGVTQSPTHLIKTRGQQATLRCSPISGHTSVYWYQQALGLGLQFLLWYDEGEERNRGNFPPRFSGRQFPNYSSELNVNALELEDSALYLCASSLFRGGDSPLHFGNGTRLTVT.

This clone appeared a single time. The chain has TRBV30 and TRBJ2-7; 7 bases match TRBD1. The V and J ends lost 7 bases and 4 bases, in that order; junction bases with no gene match: 7. The CDR3 is made up of 12 amino acids. Germline CDR1 GTSNPN, CDR2 SVGIG (reference sequence). CDR3 in DNA: TGTGCCTCACAGGGGACAGCTTACGAGCAGTACTTC. It specifies CASQGTAYEQYF.

The chain couples TRBV10-3 to TRBJ1-6; a possible D gene is TRBD1 (6 bases). The ends were cut back, 6 bases at V and 0 bases at J, with 27 bases in the middle. Germline V gene data show CDR1 as ENHRY and CDR2 as SYGVKD. The CDR3 has 21 residues. The CDR3 is CAISNRVLGRGISSYNSPLHF. The DNA of the CDR3 is TGTGCCATCAGCAACAGGGTCTTGGGCAGAGGAATTAGCTCCTATAATTCACCCCTCCACTTT.

This chain connects TRBV27 to TRBJ2-3; the match to TRBD2 covers 14 bases. The length of the CDR3 is 15 residues. V lost 5 bases, J lost 5 bases, and 3 bases stayed unmatched. The V gene's germline CDR1 is MNHEY and CDR2 SMNVEV (reference sequence). The DNA for the CDR3 is TGTGCCAGCAGTCGACTAGCGGGGGGGCAAGATACGCAGTATTTT. Its protein product is CASSRLAGGQDTQYF.

The chain employs TRBV6-2 or TRBV6-3 and TRBJ2-3; 10 bases map to TRBD2. Germline CDR1 is MNHEY and CDR2 is SVGEGT. The CDR3 runs to 18 residues. The junction had 9 bases not matched to a gene; V was cut back by 2 bases and J by 1 base. The CDR3 loop reads CASSYTFLAGVGTDTQYF. In nucleotides, the CDR3 is TGTGCCAGCAGTTACACTTTCCTAGCGGGGGTGGGCACAGATACGCAGTATTTT.